The T cell receptor (beta chain) under discussion was sequenced for a study of blood T cell repertoires in COVID-19. Study at large: Sites across the United States, Italy and Spain contributed samples from acute and convalescent COVID-19.

Original data processing: Estimation of nucleated cell counts relied on the amplification of reference gene primers. Only in-frame clones appear in the TCRdb table, and some are missing; sequencing was by immunoSEQ multiplex PCR. D and trimming come from the DNA, and the V and J calls and clone size come from that table. The top ten clones hold 1.5% to 2% of a sample with 300,000 to 400,000 clones, about 91% of them seen once. With 4 bases clipped from V and 5 bases from J, the junction kept 12 bases outside the gene matches. Germline CDR1 is SGHRS and CDR2 is YFSETQ. This CDR3 contains 16 residues. This receptor was identified in a woman in her twenties or thirties with COVID-19, enrolled during active disease. The chain joins TRBV5-1 to TRBJ1-1, with 9 bases identical to TRBD1. The sequenced material came from peripheral blood. Here the CDR3 DNA reads TGCGCCAGCAGCCCAACACCGGGACAGGGAGGGACTGAAGCTTTCTTT. Translating it yields CASSPTPGQGGTEAFF.